This TCR beta chain comes out of a study of T cells in Graves' hyperthyroidism and ophthalmopathy. Ophthalmopathy patients all had a Clinical Activity Score of at least 3, a NOSPECS grade of at least 4 and disease under 3 months old. Germline CDR1 SGHRS, CDR2 YFSETQ. The CDR3 runs to 14 residues. J was trimmed by 3 bases and V by 7 bases; bases with no gene match: 8. It was RNA transcripts that yielded the amplified TCR beta CDR3 regions. HTBI primers were the set used in a first-round RT-PCR of the TCR CDR3. TCRdb re-called the multiplex PCR reads through MiXCR, storing one row per CDR3 protein. The sample has about 640,000 distinct CDR3 sequences; roughly 20% are singletons. Study-wide findings and caveats: The model anticipated ophthalmopathy a median approximately 6.5 months pre-onset.

As for this clonotype: Antigen: not known.

The chain couples TRBV5-1 to TRBJ2-7; 9 bases are a match to TRBD2. The sequence came from a young man with Graves' ophthalmopathy. Sequences were obtained from blood. As DNA, the CDR3 is TGCGCCAGCGCCCCGACTAGCGGATTCTACGAGCAGTACTTC. Translation gives CASAPTSGFYEQYF.